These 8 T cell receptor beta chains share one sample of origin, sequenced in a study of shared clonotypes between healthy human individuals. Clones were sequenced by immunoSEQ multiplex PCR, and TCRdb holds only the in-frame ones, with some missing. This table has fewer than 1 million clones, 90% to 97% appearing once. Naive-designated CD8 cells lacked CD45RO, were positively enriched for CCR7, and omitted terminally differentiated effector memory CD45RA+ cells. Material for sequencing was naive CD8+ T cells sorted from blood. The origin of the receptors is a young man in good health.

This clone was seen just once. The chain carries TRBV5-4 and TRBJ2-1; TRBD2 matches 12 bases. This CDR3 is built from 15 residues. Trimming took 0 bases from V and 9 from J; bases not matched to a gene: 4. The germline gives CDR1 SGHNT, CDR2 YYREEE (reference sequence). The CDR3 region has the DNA TGTGCCAGCAGCTTGGCTAGCGGGGGGGAATTTGAGCAGTTCTTC. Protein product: CASSLASGGEFEQFF.

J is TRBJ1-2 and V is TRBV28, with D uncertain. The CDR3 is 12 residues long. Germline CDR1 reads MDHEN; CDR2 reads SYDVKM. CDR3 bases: TGTGCGGTGGCGGGTAGTAACTATGGCTACACCTTC. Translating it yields CAVAGSNYGYTF.

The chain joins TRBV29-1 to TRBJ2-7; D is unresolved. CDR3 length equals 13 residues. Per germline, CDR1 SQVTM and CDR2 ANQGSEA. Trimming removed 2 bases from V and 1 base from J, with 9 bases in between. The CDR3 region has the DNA TGCAGCGTTGAAAGCCTGGGGTCCTACGAGCAGTACTTC. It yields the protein CSVESLGSYEQYF.

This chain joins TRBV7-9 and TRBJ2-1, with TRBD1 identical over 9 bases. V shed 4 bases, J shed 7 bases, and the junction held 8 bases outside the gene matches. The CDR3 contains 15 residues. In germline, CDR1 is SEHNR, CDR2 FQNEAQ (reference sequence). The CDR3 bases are TGTGCCAGCAGCTCCGGGACAGGGTATTTGAATGAGCAGTTCTTC. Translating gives CASSSGTGYLNEQFF.

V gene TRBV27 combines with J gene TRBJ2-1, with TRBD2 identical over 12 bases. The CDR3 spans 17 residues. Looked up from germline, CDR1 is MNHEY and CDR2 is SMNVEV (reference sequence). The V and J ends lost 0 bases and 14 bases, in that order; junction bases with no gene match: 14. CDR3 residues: CASSLSQGRLAGGGEFF. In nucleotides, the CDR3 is TGTGCCAGCAGTTTATCGCAAGGGAGGCTAGCGGGAGGGGGTGAGTTCTTC.

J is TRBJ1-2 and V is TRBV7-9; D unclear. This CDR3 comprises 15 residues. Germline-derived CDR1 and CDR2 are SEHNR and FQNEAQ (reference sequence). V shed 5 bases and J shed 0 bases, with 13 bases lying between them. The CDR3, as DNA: TGTGCCAGCAGCGAAGGACGGATTACTAACTATGGCTACACCTTC. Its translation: CASSEGRITNYGYTF.

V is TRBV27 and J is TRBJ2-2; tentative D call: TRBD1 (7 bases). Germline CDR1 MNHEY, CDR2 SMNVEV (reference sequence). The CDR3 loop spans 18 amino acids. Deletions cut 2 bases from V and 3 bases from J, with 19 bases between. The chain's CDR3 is CASSLTRDSSGDTGELFF. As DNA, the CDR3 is TGTGCCAGCAGTTTAACGCGGGACAGTTCAGGCGACACCGGGGAGCTGTTTTTT.

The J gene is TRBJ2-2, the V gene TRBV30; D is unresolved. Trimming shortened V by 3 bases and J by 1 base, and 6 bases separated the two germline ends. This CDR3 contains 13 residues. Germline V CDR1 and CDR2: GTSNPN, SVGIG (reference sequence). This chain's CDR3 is CAWSSGNTGELFF. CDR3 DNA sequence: TGTGCCTGGAGCTCTGGGAACACCGGGGAGCTGTTTTTT.